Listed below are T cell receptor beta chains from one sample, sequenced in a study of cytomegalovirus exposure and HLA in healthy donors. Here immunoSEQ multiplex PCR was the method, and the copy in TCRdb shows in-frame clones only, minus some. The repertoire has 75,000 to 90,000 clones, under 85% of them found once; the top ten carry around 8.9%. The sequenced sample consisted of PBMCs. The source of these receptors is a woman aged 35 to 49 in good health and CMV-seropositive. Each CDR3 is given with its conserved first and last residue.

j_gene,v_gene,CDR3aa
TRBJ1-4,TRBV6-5,CASSLGGGEKLFF
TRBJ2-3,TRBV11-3,CASSLGVAGGPSDTQYF
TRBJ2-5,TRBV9,CASSVEGQGQTQYF
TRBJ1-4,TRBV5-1,CASSPGQIHEKLFF
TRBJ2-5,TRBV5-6,CASSLAGTSGGEQTQYF
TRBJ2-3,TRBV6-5,CASSLGLVSDTQYF
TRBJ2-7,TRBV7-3,CASSLRGGEGEQYF
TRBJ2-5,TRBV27,CASSPPALGTGRPPSQETQYF
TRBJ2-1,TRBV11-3,CASSLDGGDNEQFF
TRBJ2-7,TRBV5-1,CASSPGTGVLFEQYF
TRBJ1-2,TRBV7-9,CASSLADRDNYGYTF
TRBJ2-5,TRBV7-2,CASTFRDRVETQYF
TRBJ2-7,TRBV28,CASSSLETSYEQYF
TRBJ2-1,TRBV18,CASSASGGALNEQFF
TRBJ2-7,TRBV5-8,CASSRQVRYEQYF
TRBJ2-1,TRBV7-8,CASSLERHNEQFF
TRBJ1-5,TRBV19,CASSIPGTGGNQPQHF
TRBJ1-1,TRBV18,CASSPDAPREAFF
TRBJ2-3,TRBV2,CASRARLAGGTDTQYF
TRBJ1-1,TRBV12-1,CASSLGDVNTEAFF
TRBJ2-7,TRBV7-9,CSSSFFNEQYF
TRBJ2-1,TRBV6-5,CASRGEGAGYNEQFF
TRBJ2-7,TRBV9,CASSVGQNEQYF
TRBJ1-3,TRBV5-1,CASSLSLSGNTIYF
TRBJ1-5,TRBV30,CAWSLLTGPNQPQHF
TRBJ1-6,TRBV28,CASRQGGDYSPLHF
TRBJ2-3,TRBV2,CASSDEKLAGGTDTQYF
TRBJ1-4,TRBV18,CASSPGTGTGNEKLFF
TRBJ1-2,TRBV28,CASSDAGWVGVNYGYTF
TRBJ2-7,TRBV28,CASRGRGFYEQYF
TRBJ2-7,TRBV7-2,CASSLDAGGLYEQYF
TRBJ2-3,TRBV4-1,CASSQAGTYRTDTQYF
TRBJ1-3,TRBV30,CAWSGGTGNTIYF